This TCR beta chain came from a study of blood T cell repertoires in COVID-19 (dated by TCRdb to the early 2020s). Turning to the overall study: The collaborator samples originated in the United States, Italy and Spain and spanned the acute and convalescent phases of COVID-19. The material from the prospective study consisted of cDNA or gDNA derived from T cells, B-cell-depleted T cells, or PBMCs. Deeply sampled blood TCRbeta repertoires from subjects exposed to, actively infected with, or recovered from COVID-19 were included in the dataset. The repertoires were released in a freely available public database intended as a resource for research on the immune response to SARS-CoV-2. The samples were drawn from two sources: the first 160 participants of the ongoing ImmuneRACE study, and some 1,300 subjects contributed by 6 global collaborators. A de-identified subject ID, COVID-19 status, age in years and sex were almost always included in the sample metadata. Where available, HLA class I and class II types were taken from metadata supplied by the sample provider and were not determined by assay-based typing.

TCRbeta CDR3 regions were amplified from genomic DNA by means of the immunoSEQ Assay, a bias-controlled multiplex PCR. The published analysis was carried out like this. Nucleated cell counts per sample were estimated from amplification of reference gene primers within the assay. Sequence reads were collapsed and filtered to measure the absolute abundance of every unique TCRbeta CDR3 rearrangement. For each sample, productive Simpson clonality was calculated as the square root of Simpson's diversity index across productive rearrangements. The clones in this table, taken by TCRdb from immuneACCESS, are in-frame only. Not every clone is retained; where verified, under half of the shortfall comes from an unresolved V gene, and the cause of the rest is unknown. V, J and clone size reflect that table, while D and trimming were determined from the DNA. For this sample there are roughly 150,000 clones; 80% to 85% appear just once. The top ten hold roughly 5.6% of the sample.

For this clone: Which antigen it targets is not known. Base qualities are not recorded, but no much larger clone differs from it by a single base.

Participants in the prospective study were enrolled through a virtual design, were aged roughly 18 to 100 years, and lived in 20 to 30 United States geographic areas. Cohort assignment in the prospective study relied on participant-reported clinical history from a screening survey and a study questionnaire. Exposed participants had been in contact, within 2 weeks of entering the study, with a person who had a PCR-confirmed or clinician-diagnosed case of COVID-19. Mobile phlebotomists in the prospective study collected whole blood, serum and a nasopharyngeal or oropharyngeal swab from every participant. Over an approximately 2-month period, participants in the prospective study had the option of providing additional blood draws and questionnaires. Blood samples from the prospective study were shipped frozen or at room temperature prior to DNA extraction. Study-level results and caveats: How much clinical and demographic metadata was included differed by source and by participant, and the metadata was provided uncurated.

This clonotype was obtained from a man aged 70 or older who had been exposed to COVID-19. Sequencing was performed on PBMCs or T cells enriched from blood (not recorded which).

The DNA sequence reads TGTGCCAGCAGCTTAGACAGTTTATCACCCCTCCACTTT. This yields the protein CASSLDSLSPLHF. The sequence joins TRBV7-6 to TRBJ1-6; no D gene is confidently identified. A distance of 8 bases separates the germline ends of V and J, which lose 1 base and 10 bases respectively. CDR1 and CDR2, per the germline V gene, are SGHVS and FNYEAQ. Inclusive of the bounding cysteine and phenylalanine, the CDR3 is 13 residues long. Only CDR3 DNA remains: 39 bases, in frame from the first base.